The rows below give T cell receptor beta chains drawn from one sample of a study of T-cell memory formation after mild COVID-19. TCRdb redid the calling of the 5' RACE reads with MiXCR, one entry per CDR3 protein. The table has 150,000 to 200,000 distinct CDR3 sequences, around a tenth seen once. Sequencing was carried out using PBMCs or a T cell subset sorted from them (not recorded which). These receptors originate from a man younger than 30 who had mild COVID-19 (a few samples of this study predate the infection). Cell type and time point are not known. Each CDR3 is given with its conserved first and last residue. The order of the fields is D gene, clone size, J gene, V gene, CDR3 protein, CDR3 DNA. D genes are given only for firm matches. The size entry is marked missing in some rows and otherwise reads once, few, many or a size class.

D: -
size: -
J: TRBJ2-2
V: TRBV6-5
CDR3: CANEDRANTGELFF
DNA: TGTGCCAACGAAGACAGAGCGAACACCGGGGAGCTGTTTTTT

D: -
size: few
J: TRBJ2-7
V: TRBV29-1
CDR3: CSGTRRVVLYEQYF
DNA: TGCAGCGGTACTCGGAGGGTGGTCCTCTACGAGCAGTACTTC

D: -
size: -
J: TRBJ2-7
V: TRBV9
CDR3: CASSVGAGRIYEQYF
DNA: TGTGCCAGCAGCGTAGGGGCGGGGAGAATCTACGAGCAGTACTTC

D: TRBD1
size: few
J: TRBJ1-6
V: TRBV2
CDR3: CASSEDRGRGVPLHF
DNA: TGTGCCAGCAGCGAAGACAGGGGTCGTGGGGTCCCCCTCCACTTT

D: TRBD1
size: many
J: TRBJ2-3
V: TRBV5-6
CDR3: CASSLLTGALGDTQYF
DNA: TGTGCCAGCAGCCTTCTGACAGGGGCACTGGGAGATACGCAGTATTTT

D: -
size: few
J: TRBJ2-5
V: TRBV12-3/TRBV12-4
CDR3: CASSAGGIQETQYF
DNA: TGTGCCAGCAGTGCAGGGGGGATACAAGAGACCCAGTACTTC

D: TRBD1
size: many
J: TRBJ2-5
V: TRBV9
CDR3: CASSKNSGQGAFETQYF
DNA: TGTGCCAGCAGTAAAAACTCTGGACAGGGGGCCTTTGAGACCCAGTACTTC

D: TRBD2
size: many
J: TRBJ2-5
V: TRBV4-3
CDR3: CASSQGSTGGSETQYF
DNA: TGCGCCAGCAGCCAAGGGTCAACGGGGGGATCCGAGACCCAGTACTTC

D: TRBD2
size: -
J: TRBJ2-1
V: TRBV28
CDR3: CASGTSGEDEQFF
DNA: TGTGCCAGCGGGACTAGCGGGGAAGATGAGCAGTTCTTC

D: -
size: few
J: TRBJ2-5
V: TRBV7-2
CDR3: CASSARSGGPQETQYF
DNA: TGTGCCAGCAGCGCCCGGAGCGGAGGACCTCAAGAGACCCAGTACTTC

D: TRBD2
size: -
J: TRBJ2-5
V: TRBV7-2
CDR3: CASSYERGPGTQYF
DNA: TGTGCCAGCAGCTACGAGCGGGGGCCTGGAACCCAGTACTTC

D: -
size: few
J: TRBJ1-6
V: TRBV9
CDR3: CASSVGKAYNSPLHF
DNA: TGTGCCAGCAGCGTAGGGAAGGCCTATAATTCACCCCTCCACTTT

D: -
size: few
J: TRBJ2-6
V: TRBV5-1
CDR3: CASSLSTAGANVLTF
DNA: TGCGCCAGCAGCTTGTCAACAGCCGGGGCCAACGTCCTGACTTTC

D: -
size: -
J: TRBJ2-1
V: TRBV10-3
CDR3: CAISVGGGRGDNEQFF
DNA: TGTGCCATCAGTGTTGGAGGGGGCAGGGGAGACAATGAGCAGTTCTTC

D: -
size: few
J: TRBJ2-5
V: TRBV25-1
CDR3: CASSEYREETQYF
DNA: TGTGCCAGCAGTGAATACAGGGAAGAGACCCAGTACTTC

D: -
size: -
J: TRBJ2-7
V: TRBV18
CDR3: CGSSPTVTGTYEQYF
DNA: TGTGGCAGCTCACCGACAGTTACAGGAACCTACGAGCAGTACTTC

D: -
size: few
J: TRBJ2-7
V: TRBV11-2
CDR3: CASSLGRVEQYF
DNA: TGTGCCAGCAGCTTAGGTCGGGTCGAGCAGTACTTC

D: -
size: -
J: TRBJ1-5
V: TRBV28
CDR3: CASVGGNSNQPQHF
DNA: TGTGCCAGCGTAGGGGGGAACAGCAATCAGCCCCAGCATTTT

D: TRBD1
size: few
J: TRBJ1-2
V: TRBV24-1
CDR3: CATSPSRDSGGYTF
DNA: TGTGCCACCAGTCCATCCAGGGACAGCGGCGGCTACACCTTC

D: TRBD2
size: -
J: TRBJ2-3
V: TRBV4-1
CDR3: CASSQGPGGPGTQYF
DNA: TGCGCCAGCAGCCAAGGGCCGGGGGGGCCGGGTACGCAGTATTTT

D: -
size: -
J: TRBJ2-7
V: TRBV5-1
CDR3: CASSVGAGTYYEQYF
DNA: TGCGCCAGCAGCGTGGGTGCCGGGACCTACTACGAGCAGTACTTC

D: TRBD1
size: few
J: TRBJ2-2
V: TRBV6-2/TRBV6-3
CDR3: CASQAPRTGKWTGELFF
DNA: TGTGCCAGCCAGGCCCCGAGGACAGGGAAGTGGACCGGGGAGCTGTTTTTT

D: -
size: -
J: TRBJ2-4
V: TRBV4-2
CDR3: CASSQDGAAKNIQYF
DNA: TGTGCCAGCAGCCAAGACGGGGCGGCCAAAAACATTCAGTACTTC

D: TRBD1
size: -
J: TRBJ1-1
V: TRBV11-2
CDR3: CASSRQGAVNTEAFF
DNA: TGTGCCAGCAGCAGACAGGGGGCGGTGAACACTGAAGCTTTCTTT

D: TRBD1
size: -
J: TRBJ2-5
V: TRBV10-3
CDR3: CASGTEETQYF
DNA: TGTGCCAGTGGGACAGAAGAGACCCAGTACTTC

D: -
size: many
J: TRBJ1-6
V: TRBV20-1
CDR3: CSAREVAGSPLHF
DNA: TGCAGTGCTAGAGAGGTGGCGGGTTCACCCCTCCACTTT

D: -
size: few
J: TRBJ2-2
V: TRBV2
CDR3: CASTRNTGELFF
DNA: TGTGCCAGCACCAGGAACACCGGGGAGCTGTTTTTT

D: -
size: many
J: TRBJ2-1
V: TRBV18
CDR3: CASSREQIYNEQFF
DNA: TGTGCCAGCTCGAGGGAACAAATCTACAATGAGCAGTTCTTC

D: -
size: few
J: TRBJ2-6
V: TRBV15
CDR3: CATSRVRSGANVLTF
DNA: TGTGCCACCAGCAGAGTCCGCTCTGGGGCCAACGTCCTGACTTTC

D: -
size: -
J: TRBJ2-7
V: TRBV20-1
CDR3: CSAPTGRYEQYF
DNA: TGCAGTGCCCCGACCGGAAGGTACGAGCAGTACTTC

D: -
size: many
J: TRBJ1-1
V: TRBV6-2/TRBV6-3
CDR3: CASTSGGFAFF
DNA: TGTGCCAGCACTAGTGGGGGATTTGCTTTCTTT

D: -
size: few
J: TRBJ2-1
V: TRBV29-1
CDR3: CSVAGGARGRYNEQFF
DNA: TGCAGCGTTGCGGGCGGGGCCAGGGGGAGGTACAATGAGCAGTTCTTC